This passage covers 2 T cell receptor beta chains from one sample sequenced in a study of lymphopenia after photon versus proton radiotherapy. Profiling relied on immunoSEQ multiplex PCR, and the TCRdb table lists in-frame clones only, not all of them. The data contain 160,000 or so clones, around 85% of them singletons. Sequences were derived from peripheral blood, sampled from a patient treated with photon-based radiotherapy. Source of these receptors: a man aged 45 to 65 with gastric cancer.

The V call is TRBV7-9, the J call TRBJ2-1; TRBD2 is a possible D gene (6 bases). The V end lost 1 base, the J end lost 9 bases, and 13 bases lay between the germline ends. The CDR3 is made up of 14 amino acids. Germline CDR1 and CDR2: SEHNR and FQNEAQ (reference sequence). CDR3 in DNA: TGTGCCAGCAGCTTAGGACTAGGTTTGGGTGAGCAGTTCTTC. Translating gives CASSLGLGLGEQFF.

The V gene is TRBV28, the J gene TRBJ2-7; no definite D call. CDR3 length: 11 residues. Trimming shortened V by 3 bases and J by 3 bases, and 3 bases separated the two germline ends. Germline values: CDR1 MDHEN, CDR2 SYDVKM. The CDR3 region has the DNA TGTGCCAGCAGTTTTGGCTACGAGCAGTACTTC. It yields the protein CASSFGYEQYF.